These 9 T cell receptor beta chains originate from one sample sequenced in a study of naive and memory T cell subsets. An equimolar mix of two oligonucleotides served as the beta constant-region primer for TRBC1 and TRBC2. The ligated cDNA underwent four PCR rounds using SP2 and nested alpha and beta constant-region primers. TCRdb processed the UMI-ligation and nested PCR reads anew with MiXCR; each CDR3 protein has one entry. Here the sample spans some 82,000 distinct CDR3 sequences, over 9% being singletons. Sequencing used naive CD8+ T cells from blood. The receptors originated from a human donor in good health.

This clonotype was observed many times. The chain combines TRBV7-8 with TRBJ1-5; 7 bases agree with TRBD1. This CDR3 has 16 residues. Germline CDR1 is SGHVS and CDR2 is FQNEAQ. V trimming: 1 base; J trimming: 2 bases; junction bases outside the gene matches: 5. The CDR3 DNA sequence: TGTGCCAGCAGCTTAGGCGCCAGGGGGGGCAATCAGCCCCAGCATTTT. It specifies CASSLGARGGNQPQHF.

This chain connects TRBV29-1 to TRBJ2-1, with 11 nucleotides matching TRBD1. Looked up from germline, CDR1 is SQVTM and CDR2 is ANQGSEA. After removal of 3 bases from V and 6 bases from J, the junction contained 7 bases not matched to a gene. The CDR3 totals 15 residues. The DNA of the CDR3 is TGCAGCGTTGAGTCAGGGACAGGGGGTTCCAATGAGCAGTTCTTC. Its protein product is CSVESGTGGSNEQFF.

This clonotype came up many times. V gene TRBV2 combines with J gene TRBJ2-1; possibly TRBD1 for D (6 bases). The V and J ends lost 7 bases and 4 bases respectively, with 14 bases between them. The CDR3 has 14 residues. Germline V gene data show CDR1 as SNHLY and CDR2 as FYNNEI. CDR3 amino acids: CASIGGSTYNEQFF. In DNA form, the CDR3 reads TGTGCCAGCATTGGGGGCAGCACTTACAATGAGCAGTTCTTC.

This clonotype was observed a few times. The chain carries TRBV24-1 and TRBJ1-5; no definite D call. The CDR3 is 14 amino acids. The germline V gene has CDR1 KGHDR and CDR2 SFDVKD. Trimming stripped 4 bases from V and 6 bases from J, with 12 bases between. In nucleotides, the CDR3 is TGTGCCACCAGTGAGTCATGGGGTTTTCAGCCCCAGCATTTT. Amino acids: CATSESWGFQPQHF.

The chain couples TRBV14 to TRBJ2-1; D not certain. V lost 4 bases and J 7 bases, leaving 17 bases between the germline ends. The CDR3 contains 15 residues. Germline-derived CDR1 and CDR2 are SGHDN and FVKESK. The chain's CDR3 is CASSPSDRSWNEQFF. CDR3 in DNA: TGTGCCAGCAGCCCCTCCGATCGGAGCTGGAATGAGCAGTTCTTC.

In this sample, this clonotype turned up many times. The rearrangement uses TRBV6-5 and TRBJ2-7; perhaps TRBD1 as D (6 bases). CDR3 size: 15 residues. Germline values: CDR1 MNHEY, CDR2 SVGAGI. Trimming took 5 bases from V and 3 from J, leaving 17 bases between them. The CDR3 loop is CASSPNRDTHYEQYF. CDR3 sequence (DNA): TGTGCCAGCAGTCCTAACCGGGACACCCACTACGAGCAGTACTTC.

The chain combines TRBV6-6 with TRBJ2-5, with D perhaps being TRBD1 or TRBD2 (5 bases each). Germline-derived CDR1 and CDR2 are MNHNY and SVGAGI (reference sequence). Trimming took off 7 bases at V and 0 bases at J, with 12 bases between the two ends. This CDR3 has 14 residues. CDR3 in DNA: TGTGCCAGCAAGCAAAGGGGACACCAAGAGACCCAGTACTTC. This encodes CASKQRGHQETQYF.

In its sample, this clonotype was seen a few times. The chain is built from TRBV13 and TRBJ1-1; no clear D gene. The CDR3 is 12 residues long. The germline V and J ends were trimmed by 3 bases and 8 bases, with 10 bases remaining between them. Germline V gene lookup returns CDR1 PRHDT and CDR2 FYEKMQ (reference sequence). The CDR3 bases are TGTGCCAGCAGCTTGGGTACCGAGGAAGCTTTCTTT. Translation gives CASSLGTEEAFF.

This clonotype occurred many times. The V gene is TRBV20-1, the J gene TRBJ2-3; TRBD1 matches 9 bases. J lost 6 bases, V lost 2 bases, and 9 bases had no gene match. The CDR3 totals 15 residues. CDR1 and CDR2 from the germline V gene are DFQATT and SNEGSKA (reference sequence). The CDR3 region is CSARPRTGVMDTQYF. CDR3 nucleotide sequence: TGCAGTGCTAGACCCCGGACAGGGGTTATGGATACGCAGTATTTT.